This TCR beta chain was sequenced during a study of blood T cell repertoires in COVID-19. CDR1 and CDR2 from the germline V gene are LNHDA and SQIVND (reference sequence). Trimming removed 3 bases from V and 4 bases from J, with 9 bases in between. The CDR3 spans 13 residues. This clone showed up just once. Data came from immunoSEQ multiplex PCR; TCRdb stores just in-frame clones and leaves some out. Seen here are some 250,000 clones, 88% observed once, and the top ten hold 0.99%. The specimen was peripheral blood. This clonotype originated in a woman aged 40-49 years who had recovered from COVID-19. V usage is TRBV19 and J usage is TRBJ1-1; D is ambiguous. CDR3 sequence: CASSIFGGTEAFF. CDR3 bases: TGTGCCAGTAGTATCTTCGGAGGCACTGAAGCTTTCTTT.